The sequence of this T cell receptor beta chain was determined in a study of blood T cells in healthy people across ages. This clonotype was picked up many times. Donors gave roughly 9.1 milliliters of peripheral blood apiece. Between the trimmed V and J ends, which lost 1 base and 1 base, there was a span of 6 bases. Per the germline V gene, CDR1 is SGHAT and CDR2 is FQNNGV. This CDR3 contains 14 residues. The second PCR ran about 6 to 11 cycles with a sample-barcoded 5' primer and J-beta primers. Each cDNA molecule was tagged by a template-switch adaptor with 12 random nucleotides. One entry per CDR3 protein results from TCRdb running MiXCR on the 5' RACE reads. This repertoire shows 660,000 or so distinct CDR3 sequences, approximately 59% found once; its top ten account for over 30%.

The chain combines TRBV11-2 with TRBJ2-3; D not resolved. This receptor was identified in a man between 60 and 75 years old in good health. The sequenced material came from blood. The CDR3 nucleotides read TGTGCCAGCAGCTTAGCAAGAGGCACAGATACGCAGTATTTT. Encoded protein: CASSLARGTDTQYF. The whole variable domain, remainder taken from reference TRBV11-2 and TRBJ2-3, is EAGVAQSPRYKIIEKRQSVAFWCNPISGHATLYWYQQILGQGPKLLIQFQNNGVVDDSQLPKDRFSAERLKGVDSTLKIQPAKLEDSAVYLCASSLARGTDTQYFGPGTRLTVL.